This record concerns one TCR beta chain sequence. One end of the junction is discordant with germline, which a read error may explain. This CDR3 is 13 amino acids long. Germline V CDR1 and CDR2: SNHLY, FYNNEI. Clones were read by immunoSEQ multiplex PCR, and TCRdb kept only the in-frame ones, dropping some. The sample lists about 45,000 clones, 80% to 90% occurring once. This record comes from a study of STAT5B mutations in CD4+ large granular lymphocyte leukemia. The chain links TRBV2 to TRBJ1-2; weak D call: TRBD1 (6 bases). The origin of this receptor is a human donor in good health. Source material: CD4+ T cells from blood buffy coats. The CDR3 DNA reads TGCCTTCGAGGGGGGGGCTTACACTATGGCTACACCTTC. Translated, it gives CLRGGGLHYGYTF.